A single sample gave rise to the 4 T cell receptor beta chains below, sequenced in a study of blood T cell repertoires in COVID-19. Clones were read by immunoSEQ multiplex PCR, and TCRdb kept only the in-frame ones, dropping some. The sample records 170,000 or so clones, 65% to 85% being singletons. Material for sequencing was peripheral blood. These receptor sequences come from a woman aged 60-70 years with acute or convalescent COVID-19.

V usage is TRBV28 and J usage is TRBJ1-2, with TRBD1 identical over 11 bases. V lost 3 bases to trimming and J lost 8 bases; unmatched junction nucleotides: 5. The CDR3 has 14 residues. Germline-derived CDR1 and CDR2 are MDHEN and SYDVKM. CDR3 loop: CASSFGQGARGYTF. The CDR3 bases are TGTGCCAGCAGTTTTGGACAGGGGGCTCGGGGCTACACCTTC.

The rearrangement uses TRBV25-1 and TRBJ2-7; the match to TRBD2 covers 12 bases. This CDR3 region has 17 residues. After removal of 4 bases from V and 5 bases from J, the junction contained 12 bases not matched to a gene. Germline V gene lookup returns CDR1 MGHDK and CDR2 SYGVNS. CDR3 bases: TGTGCCAGCAGTGTAGGAGGACTAGCGGGACTCCCTGACGAGCAGTACTTC. Its protein product is CASSVGGLAGLPDEQYF.

The chain recombines TRBV2 with TRBJ1-4; possible D gene TRBD1, 6 bases. V was cut by 6 bases and J by 4 bases, with 6 bases left in between. This CDR3 comprises 12 residues. The V gene's germline CDR1 is SNHLY and CDR2 FYNNEI. The CDR3 DNA sequence: TGTGCCAGCAGAGGGGGTAATGAAAAACTGTTTTTT. Protein sequence: CASRGGNEKLFF.

V and J are TRBV7-8 and TRBJ1-3; D might be TRBD1 (6 bases). The CDR3 has 16 residues. Germline V gene sequence: CDR1 SGHVS, CDR2 FQNEAQ. V was trimmed by 1 base and J by 0 bases, leaving 10 bases between them. The CDR3 sequence is CASSLDTRGSGNTIYF. In DNA form, the CDR3 reads TGTGCCAGCAGCTTAGATACCAGGGGCTCTGGAAACACCATATATTTT.